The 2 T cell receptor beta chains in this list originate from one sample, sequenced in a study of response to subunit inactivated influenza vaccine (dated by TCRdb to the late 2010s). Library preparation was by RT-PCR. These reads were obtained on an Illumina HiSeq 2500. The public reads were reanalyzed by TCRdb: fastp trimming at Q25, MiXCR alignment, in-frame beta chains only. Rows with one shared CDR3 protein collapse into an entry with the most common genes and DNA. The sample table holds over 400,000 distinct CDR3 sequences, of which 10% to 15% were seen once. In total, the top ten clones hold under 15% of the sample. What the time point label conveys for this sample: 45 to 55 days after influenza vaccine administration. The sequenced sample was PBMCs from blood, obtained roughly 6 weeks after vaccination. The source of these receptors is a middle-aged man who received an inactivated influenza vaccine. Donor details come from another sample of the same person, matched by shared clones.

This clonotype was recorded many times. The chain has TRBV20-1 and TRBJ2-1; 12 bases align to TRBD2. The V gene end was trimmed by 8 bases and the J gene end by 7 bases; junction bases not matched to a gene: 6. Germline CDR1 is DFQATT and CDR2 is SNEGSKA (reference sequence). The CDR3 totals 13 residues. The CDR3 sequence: CSILAGGRNEQFF. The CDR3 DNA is TGCAGTATTCTAGCGGGAGGGCGTAATGAGCAGTTCTTC.

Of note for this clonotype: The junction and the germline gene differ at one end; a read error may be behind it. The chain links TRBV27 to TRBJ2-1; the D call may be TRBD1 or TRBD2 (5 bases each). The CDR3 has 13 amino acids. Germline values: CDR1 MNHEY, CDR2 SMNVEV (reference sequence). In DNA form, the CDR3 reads TGTGCCAGCAGTTTATCGGGTGGGGGTGAGCAGTTATTC. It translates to CASSLSGGGEQLF.